This T cell receptor (beta chain) appears in the sequencing data of a study of OX40 agonist ivuxolimab in advanced cancers. Study background: With a range of roughly 23 to 79, age averaged approximately 54 years, and 65% to 85% were male.

Study-level points and caveats: Clonal expansion in partial responders at 0.1-3.0 mg/kg ranked among the lowest.

The germline gives CDR1 LNHDA, CDR2 SQIVND (reference sequence). Trimming removed 1 base from V and 8 bases from J, with 15 bases in between. The CDR3 runs 15 residues. The protocol was immunoSEQ multiplex PCR, while the TCRdb copy is restricted to in-frame clones and leaves out a portion. This table has approximately 15,000 clones, around four fifths appearing once. To note about this clone: As yet, its antigen is unknown.

The source of this sequence is an adult with an advanced solid tumor such as melanoma, head and neck, liver or kidney cancer. Sequenced material: CD4+ or CD8+ T cells sorted from blood, taken in a trial of the OX40 agonist ivuxolimab. The V call is TRBV19, the J call TRBJ2-4; TRBD1 is a possible D gene (6 bases). CDR3 loop: CASSIGTAVGYIQYF. The CDR3 DNA reads TGTGCCAGTAGTATAGGGACAGCTGTTGGTTACATTCAGTACTTC.